Listed below are T cell receptor beta chains from one sample, sequenced in a study of T cell responses to AZD1222 COVID-19 vaccine. Sequencing was performed with immunoSEQ multiplex PCR; in TCRdb, only in-frame clones are kept and a portion is missing. The sample carries some 120,000 clones, about 90% recorded once. This specimen was peripheral blood, taken on day 0 of AZD1222 vaccination. These receptors were taken from an adult in good health. The CDR3 runs from the conserved cysteine through the conserved F or W.

len	j_gene	v_gene	CDR3aa
15	TRBJ1-5	TRBV30	CAWSVRGDGNQPQHF
13	TRBJ2-7	TRBV11-2	CASSSWGADEQYF
18	TRBJ1-2	TRBV9	CASSVEGGRGQGGYGYTF
13	TRBJ1-5	TRBV6-5	CASRRSTNQPQHF
16	TRBJ1-3	TRBV10-3	CAISGTGGPSGNTIYF
14	TRBJ2-7	TRBV6-5	CASSVEGFSYEQYF
13	TRBJ1-5	TRBV18	CASSPGVYQPQHF
17	TRBJ2-2	TRBV10-3	CAISESKGLADHGELFF
15	TRBJ1-5	TRBV25-1	CASSPSTGLDQPQHF
16	TRBJ1-5	TRBV19	CASSLERVLSNQPQHF
15	TRBJ2-3	TRBV7-5	CARSCGTGNTDTQYF
14	TRBJ2-3	TRBV2	CASSDGRAYFTQYF
15	TRBJ2-3	TRBV9	CASSVGTGGQDTQYF
17	TRBJ1-6	TRBV14	CASSQAPGGREDSPLHF
13	TRBJ1-2	TRBV11-2	CASELNRRYGYTF
16	TRBJ2-3	TRBV2	CASSVEASGPGDTQYF
16	TRBJ2-1	TRBV23-1	CASSQSGGSLCNEQFF
14	TRBJ2-7	TRBV19	CASSLAGLAYEQYF
13	TRBJ2-1	TRBV25-1	CASSRGLNNEQFF
13	TRBJ1-1	TRBV3-1/TRBV3-2	CASSLLSVQEAFF
12	TRBJ1-3	TRBV19	CASNNDGNTIYF
13	TRBJ2-5	TRBV16	CASSPQRRETQYF
14	TRBJ1-2	TRBV11-2	CASSFLEGANGYTF
17	TRBJ1-3	TRBV19	CASSPWQDSLSGNTIYF